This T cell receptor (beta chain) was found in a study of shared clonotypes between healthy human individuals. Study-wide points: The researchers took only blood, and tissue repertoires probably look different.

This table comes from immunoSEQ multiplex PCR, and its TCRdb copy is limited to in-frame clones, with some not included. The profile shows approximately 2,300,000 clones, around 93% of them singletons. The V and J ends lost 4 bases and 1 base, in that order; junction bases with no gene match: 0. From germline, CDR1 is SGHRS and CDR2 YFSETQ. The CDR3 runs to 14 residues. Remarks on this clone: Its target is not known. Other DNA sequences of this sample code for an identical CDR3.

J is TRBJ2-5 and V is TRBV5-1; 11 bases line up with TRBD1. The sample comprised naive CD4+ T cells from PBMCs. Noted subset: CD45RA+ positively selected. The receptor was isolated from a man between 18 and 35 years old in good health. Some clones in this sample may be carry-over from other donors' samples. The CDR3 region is CASSGTGGQETQYF. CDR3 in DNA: TGCGCCAGCAGCGGGACAGGGGGCCAAGAGACCCAGTACTTC. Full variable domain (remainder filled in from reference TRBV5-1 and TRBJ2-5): KAGVTQTPRYLIKTRGQQVTLSCSPISGHRSVSWYQQTPGQGLQFLFEYFSETQRNKGNFPGRFSGRQFSNSRSEMNVSTLELGDSALYLCASSGTGGQETQYFGPGTRLLVL.